This TCR beta chain emerged from a study of cytomegalovirus exposure and HLA in healthy donors (TCRdb year 2017). In terms of the full investigation: In an earlier analysis of some 550 of the donors, less than 350 Gb of sequence data and 117 million unique TCR beta sequences from some 170 million T cells were reported. About 300 gigabases of sequencing data and roughly 80 million unique TCR sequences made up an early release that covered some 640 HLA-typed donors. The genetic ancestry cluster associated with self-reported Caucasian donors included roughly four fifths of the roughly 380 genotyped donors. The study aimed to test whether cataloging public T cell receptors could reveal signatures of past pathogen exposure. The T cell repertoires of 666 subjects were profiled by immunosequencing and related to cytomegalovirus serostatus. Besides the first cohort of around 670 subjects, a separate validation cohort made up of 120 different subjects was used. High-throughput TCR immunosequencing, statistical association of individual TCRs with disease status, and machine learning were combined to predict cytomegalovirus infection status. To study patterns of TCR occurrence, a later analysis re-analyzed previously published TCR beta repertoires from several hundred donors and added high-resolution HLA genotyping. Rather than drawing on any new phenotypic data, the later analysis identified candidate immune exposures from TCR beta sequences and the way those sequences occurred across donors. An earlier analysis of around 580 of the donors used high-throughput TCR beta sequencing to judge whether each TCR beta V gene segment behaved as functional or pseudogenic. Donor age, sex, ethnicity and CMV serostatus were collected together with the repertoire data. A later genetic analysis took genome-wide SNP genotypes for about 65% of the 666 donors and used that subset as a discovery cohort. Every repertoire in the discovery cohort had been generated on one and the same sequencing platform. Both class I and class II loci were covered by HLA typing, at four-digit resolution. Typing coverage differed by locus: A, B, C, DRB1 and DQB1 were typed in about 620-640 donors, DQA1 in 500 to 550, DPA1 in 606, and DPB1 in 450 to 490. About five DR-DQ haplotypes were handled as single units for association and clustering because linkage in the cohort was strong. Across some 400 genotyped donors of the cohort, an average of about 240,000 unique TCR beta nucleotide sequences per donor were sequenced, and about a sixth of those sequences were non-productive.

Points on this clone: The antigen it recognizes is unknown.

Preparation of the library involved the immunoSEQ multiplex PCR assay. A mixture of 60 forward primers for TCR Vbeta segments and 13 reverse primers for TCR Jbeta segments was used in the multiplex PCR. Amplification of the CDR3 region of rearranged TCR beta genes was performed with a multiplex PCR assay on genomic DNA. The amplified TCR beta libraries were sequenced on the Illumina HiSeq System as 87-base-pair reads. The authors' pipeline ran thus. Across the 500 to 750 repertoires, a later analysis counted tens of millions of unique TCR beta chains, roughly 11 million of which were shared by at least two donors. To remove PCR and sequencing errors, raw reads were error-corrected and collapsed into unique sequences using a nearest-neighbor algorithm that merged closely related sequences. CDR3 sequences were aligned to IMGT reference sequences to assign V, D and J gene segments. For a sequence to be retained, a match of at least six nucleotides to both a V gene segment and a J gene segment was required. Rearrangements were called productive when the CDR3 lacked stop codons and stayed in frame with V and J; all others were non-productive. CDR3 was defined according to IMGT convention as the region running from the second conserved V-encoded cysteine to the conserved J-encoded phenylalanine. The earlier analysis of 587 of the donors excluded any sequence lacking an unambiguous match to a single V gene segment. An earlier analysis of about 590 of the donors classified V segments as functional when productive rearrangements were above 56.7% and as segregating when the standard deviation between donors was above 5%. A statistical classification framework was built for diagnosing cytomegalovirus status from the catalog of TCR beta chain sequences. V and J gene assignment, in a later analysis, came from comparing TCR nucleotide sequences with IMGT/GENE-DB human TR gene sequences. A later analysis assigned CDR3 sequences and most-parsimonious VDJ recombination scenarios with the TCRdist pipeline. In a later analysis, each TCR beta chain was defined by its CDR3 amino acid sequence together with its V-gene family, and reads lacking a unique V-gene family were excluded. To address suspected cross-contamination and a sequencing artifact, a later analysis removed roughly 580 highly shared, low-generation-probability nucleotide sequences. In a later analysis, a clonal expansion index for each public chain was calculated from normalized within-repertoire ranks of inferred template counts. Generation probabilities in a later analysis came from a VDJ recombination model fitted to out-of-frame rearrangements, and those results were checked against IGoR. A later analysis scored TCR-TCR, TCR-HLA and TCR-CMV co-occurrence with hypergeometric tests, applying a repertoire-size bias correction to TCR pairs. False discovery rates were estimated in a later analysis by permuting HLA or CMV assignments 20 times. In a later analysis, co-occurring TCRs were grouped using DBSCAN, and TCRdist sequence similarity was added for clustering within HLA-allele-positive subsets. Repertoires with fewer than 30,000 or more than 120,000 public chains were left out of co-occurrence clustering, as were about 5 repertoires with anomalous nucleotide sharing. The table comes from immuneACCESS by way of TCRdb, which keeps in-frame sequences with V and J called. Part of the clones is missing from these tables; in studies checked, under half for an unresolved V gene and the rest for unknown reasons. The V and J calls and the clone size are those of that table, but D and trimming were determined from the DNA. The sample table gives 60,000 to 70,000 clones. Around 15% of the sample rests with the top ten.

The cohort comprised approximately 700 healthy bone marrow donors. All cohort members were sampled while nominally healthy, although unrecorded immune exposures were likely present. The donor was CMV seronegative and belonged to the group of over 350 seronegative cohort members. A peripheral blood sample was collected from each donor, and TCR beta sequencing was performed on peripheral blood mononuclear cells. The Qiagen DNeasy Blood Extraction Kit was used to extract genomic DNA from the blood cell samples. Broad study findings and their caveats: Because counts were too low, 15 or so rarely observed V segments, including chromosome 9 orphons, were excluded from the earlier analysis of under 650 of the donors. Specific HLA alleles were associated with roughly 16,000 TCR beta sequences at a false discovery rate of 0.05 in a later analysis. According to the authors, the approach could potentially be generalized to other disease states and immunological phenotypes. A few of the identified cytomegalovirus-associated TCR beta chains were confirmed in vitro to be specific for cytomegalovirus antigens. Roughly uniform sequencing depth across donors was assumed in presence/absence analyses, although this assumption may not hold. Linkage disequilibrium might explain the correlated functional status among segregating V segments, but an unknown experimental factor could not be ruled out. A later analysis found that TCR association rates varied across HLA loci, with DRB1 alleles showing the most associated TCRs and HLA-C alleles the fewest. A later genetic analysis associated a missense DCLRE1C variant with V-gene and J-gene trimming of TCR beta chains, and an independent cohort replicated the association. In the study, 150 to 200 TCR beta chains were listed as associated with cytomegalovirus. A further reported finding was that TCR beta sequences accurately predicted the HLA-A and HLA-B alleles for most subjects in the first cohort. Most TCR sequences were observed very rarely across donors, whereas some public TCRs were present in many individuals. Because HLA typing was unavailable for some donors at each locus, only the typed subset was used in association tests. According to a later analysis, most CMV-associated TCR beta chains appeared to be HLA-restricted, and the HLA associations seemed to be driven largely by CMV exposure. The cohort was sequenced for TCR beta chains only, and without alpha or paired-chain data the features that could be detected were limited. According to a later genetic analysis, donors in an Asian-associated ancestry cluster had fewer N-insertions in productive TCRs than the roughly 700-donor mean. The only immune exposure information available for the cohort was CMV serostatus. A later analysis reported that several top co-occurrence clusters appeared linked to parvovirus B19, influenza, CMV and Epstein-Barr virus. Assigning TCR associations to individual alleles was difficult when HLA alleles, especially DR and DQ, strongly co-occurred. The classifier was reported to diagnose cytomegalovirus status with high specificity and sensitivity in both the original cohort and the validation cohort. A cluster of highly shared sequence variants was judged likely to represent a technical artifact of the sequencing pipeline. An earlier analysis of approximately 590 of the donors showed that most TCR beta V segments appeared in productive rearrangements either about 87% or about 30% of the time, which broadly matched IMGT annotations. In a later analysis, HLA-associated TCR beta chains showed more clonal expansion and lower generation probabilities than non-associated chains that were equally common.

The receptor comes from a boy aged 10-17 years in good health and CMV-seronegative. Material: PBMCs.

The DNA sequence follows: TGTGCCAGCAGCCGGCCAGACCCCGGGACTTCATCCTACGAGCAGTACTTC. This sequence encodes CASSRPDPGTSSYEQYF. The chain links TRBV11-1 with TRBJ2-7; 6 matching bases give a weak D call of TRBD2. V is clipped by 5 bases and J by 1 base, and the sequence between their germline boundaries is 21 bases long. Per the germline V gene (reference sequence), SGHAT is the CDR1 and FQDESV is the CDR2. The cysteine opens and the phenylalanine closes a CDR3 of 17 amino acids. The kept DNA is CDR3 alone, 51 bases in frame from the first base. With the portions outside the CDR3 filled from the reference TRBV11-1 and TRBJ2-7 genes, the complete variable region becomes EAEVAQSPRYKITEKSQAVAFWCDPISGHATLYWYRQILGQGPELLVQFQDESVVDDSQLPKDRFSAERLKGVDSTLKIQPAELGDSAMYLCASSRPDPGTSSYEQYFGPGTRLTVT.